This T cell receptor beta chain derives from a study of circulating and synovial CD4+ cells in juvenile arthritis. General observations from the study: Compared with bulk blood, circulating pathogenic-like lymphocytes shared substantially more CDR3 sequences with synovial T cells. Circulating pathogenic-like and bulk T cells looked alike by Vbeta family usage. CPL and bulk CD4 samples differed at least tenfold in T cell genomes.

CDR3 size: 14 residues. In germline, CDR1 is SGHRS, CDR2 YFSETQ. V lost 4 bases, J lost 5 bases, and 4 bases stayed unmatched. Assay: immunoSEQ multiplex PCR; the TCRdb copy retains only in-frame clones and omits some. The data show just over 35,000 clones, approximately 96% seen once. With respect to this clone: The antigen is unknown.

The V call is TRBV5-1, the J call TRBJ2-5; TRBD2 aligns across 11 bases. The TCR was taken from a human donor with juvenile idiopathic arthritis. Sequenced sample: CD4+ T cells from blood. The CDR3: CASSLRTSGETQYF. The DNA for the CDR3 is TGCGCCAGCAGCCTACGGACTAGCGGGGAGACCCAGTACTTC.